This is a list of T cell receptor beta chains from one sample in a study of glioma-infiltrating T cells. TCRdb analysed the multiplex PCR reads with MiXCR anew, one entry per CDR3 protein. Here the sample spans under 200,000 distinct CDR3 sequences, roughly 45% being singletons. Specimen: glioma tissue, nonneoplastic brain tissue, or PBMCs (not recorded which). Receptors were obtained from a human donor with low-grade glioma or glioblastoma, undergoing nonglioma brain surgery, or in good health (not recorded which). Both conserved end residues are part of each CDR3. A D gene is named only where the DNA matches it firmly. Rows may omit the clone size; those that give it use once, few, many or a size class.

CDR3nt	CDR3aa	v_gene	j_gene	d_gene	abundance
TGTGCCAGCAGCTTAAGTTGGAACGAGCAGTACTTC	CASSLSWNEQYF	TRBV7-2	TRBJ2-7	NA	many
TGTGCCATCAGTGAGTCCGGGACTAGCGATACGCAGTATTTT	CAISESGTSDTQYF	TRBV10-3	TRBJ2-3	TRBD2	many
TGCGCCAGCAGCGCGGACGGCTACGAGCAGTACTTC	CASSADGYEQYF	TRBV5-1	TRBJ2-7	NA	few
TGTGCCAGCAGTGCAGCCGGACAGGCTGCGGACCAGCCCCAGCATTTT	CASSAAGQAADQPQHF	TRBV28	TRBJ1-5	TRBD1	many
TGCAGTGCATGCGGGAGGGACGAAAAACTGTTTTTT	CSACGRDEKLFF	TRBV20-1	TRBJ1-4	NA	many
TGTGCCAGTCGCTGGACAGGATTGAACACTGAAGCTTTCTTT	CASRWTGLNTEAFF	TRBV19	TRBJ1-1	TRBD1	NA
TGCAGCGTTGAGGGAAGGCAGGGAAATACAGATACGCAGTATTTT	CSVEGRQGNTDTQYF	TRBV29-1	TRBJ2-3	NA	NA
TGTGCCAGCAGTAACGGACCAAACCGTTCCTACGAGCAGTACTTC	CASSNGPNRSYEQYF	TRBV2	TRBJ2-7	NA	many
TGTGCCAGCGGGACTAGCGGGTACCCAGATACGCAGTATTTT	CASGTSGYPDTQYF	TRBV19	TRBJ2-3	TRBD2	NA
TGCGCCAGCAGCCCCGCCACGGACGTTACTGCTGGCTACACCTTC	CASSPATDVTAGYTF	TRBV5-1	TRBJ1-2	NA	NA
TGTGCCAGCCAGATTAGGGTGGAAGAGACCCAGTACTTC	CASQIRVEETQYF	TRBV3-1	TRBJ2-5	NA	NA
TGTGCCAGTAGTCCGGGGACAGGGTACGAGCAGCACTTC	CASSPGTGYEQHF	TRBV6-1	TRBJ2-7	TRBD1	NA
TGTGCCAGCAGTCTCCTCCCGGGACTAGCGGGAGGTGGCACAGATACGCAGTATTTT	CASSLLPGLAGGGTDTQYF	TRBV28	TRBJ2-3	TRBD2	NA
TGTGCCAGCGGTTTATGGTCAACGCAGATCTACGAGCAGTACTTC	CASGLWSTQIYEQYF	TRBV27	TRBJ2-7	NA	NA
TGCAGTGCAAATATAGCGGGGCTCACAGATACGCAGTATTTT	CSANIAGLTDTQYF	TRBV20-1	TRBJ2-3	TRBD2	NA
TGTGCCAGCAACGACAGGTTCCTCACAGATACGCAGTATTTT	CASNDRFLTDTQYF	TRBV28	TRBJ2-3	NA	many
TGTGCCAGCAGCGAACAGGGAGATGGGGCTACCACCGGGGAGCTGTTTTTT	CASSEQGDGATTGELFF	TRBV5-4	TRBJ2-2	NA	few
TGTGCCAGCAGCCAAATAGGGACAGTTAAGACCCAGTACTTC	CASSQIGTVKTQYF	TRBV27	TRBJ2-5	TRBD1	many
TGTGCCAGCAGTTCCCCGGCAGGCTCCTACGAGCAGTACTTC	CASSSPAGSYEQYF	TRBV28	TRBJ2-7	NA	many
TGTGCCAGCAGCCGACAGGCCAATCAAGAGACCCAGTACTTC	CASSRQANQETQYF	TRBV7-2	TRBJ2-5	NA	many
TGTGCCAGCTTGGACCCGGGGCTCGGATATGGCTACACCTTC	CASLDPGLGYGYTF	TRBV6-2/TRBV6-3	TRBJ1-2	NA	many
TGTGCCAGCAGTTTATCCGGACGTGAAGCTTTCTTT	CASSLSGREAFF	TRBV28	TRBJ1-1	NA	many
TGCAGTGCTAGAGATCTCCGGGGCTTGAGCTCCTACAATGAGCAGTTCTTC	CSARDLRGLSSYNEQFF	TRBV20-1	TRBJ2-1	NA	few
TGTGCCAGCAGTACAGGGCTCCGAGATACGCAGTATTTT	CASSTGLRDTQYF	TRBV6-1	TRBJ2-3	NA	many
TGTGCCAGCAGCTCCTTGACAGGGGCGGTCACAGATACGCAGTATTTT	CASSSLTGAVTDTQYF	TRBV11-2	TRBJ2-3	TRBD1	NA
TGTGCCAGCAGCCCACGAAATAGTGGGTCCAATGAGCAGTTCTTC	CASSPRNSGSNEQFF	TRBV5-4	TRBJ2-1	NA	many
TGTGCCAGCAGTTTATCGGGGGGGAACTATTGCTACACCTTT	CASSLSGGNYCYTF	TRBV27	TRBJ1-2	NA	NA
TGCGCCAGCAGTACCACGGGGAGGACAGATACGCAGTATTTT	CASSTTGRTDTQYF	TRBV10-2	TRBJ2-3	NA	NA
TGTGCCACCAGCAGAAGGCAGGGATGGACTGAAGCTTTCTTT	CATSRRQGWTEAFF	TRBV15	TRBJ1-1	NA	many
TGTGCCAGCGCGCCAGCAACACCATACAATGAGCAGTTCTTC	CASAPATPYNEQFF	TRBV5-4	TRBJ2-1	NA	NA
TGCAGTGCAAACGCTAACAGGGATAGTCAGCCCCAGCATTTT	CSANANRDSQPQHF	TRBV20-1	TRBJ1-5	NA	many
TGTGCCAGCAGTTACCGGTCAGGGACTGAATTC	CASSYRSGTEF	TRBV6-5	TRBJ1-2	NA	NA
TGTGCTAGTGGTTTGCCTTACGGACACTTAGTCTCTGGAAACACCATATATTTT	CASGLPYGHLVSGNTIYF	TRBV12-5	TRBJ1-3	NA	NA
TGTGCCAGCAGCAACGGACGGGGGCTAGAGACCCAGTACTTC	CASSNGRGLETQYF	TRBV7-2	TRBJ2-5	NA	NA
TGTGCCAGCACGCAGCTTGGGGGACTGGAAGCTTTCTTT	CASTQLGGLEAFF	TRBV7-9	TRBJ1-1	NA	few
TGTGCCAGCAGTCGGACACAATACACTGAAGCTTTCTTT	CASSRTQYTEAFF	TRBV27	TRBJ1-1	NA	many
TGTGCCACCAGCACCCCCCAAGGCCGGAACTATGGCTACACCTTC	CATSTPQGRNYGYTF	TRBV15	TRBJ1-2	NA	many
TGTGCCAGCAGTTTCCAGGGGGCGAGCACAGATACGCAGTATTTT	CASSFQGASTDTQYF	TRBV27	TRBJ2-3	TRBD1	NA
TGTGCCAGCAGTTTCCAAGGACAGGGGGCCTACAATGAGCAGTTCTTC	CASSFQGQGAYNEQFF	TRBV6-1	TRBJ2-1	TRBD1	many
TGCAGTGCCACGATCGGGGGCGGGAGGGAGAACCAGTACTTC	CSATIGGGRENQYF	TRBV20-1	TRBJ2-5	TRBD2	NA
TGTGCCAGTAGTATGGGGGACAGCTACGAGCAGTACTTC	CASSMGDSYEQYF	TRBV19	TRBJ2-7	TRBD1	NA
TGTGCCAGCAGAATGACTAGAGGGAGCTCCTACAATGAGCAGTTCTTC	CASRMTRGSSYNEQFF	TRBV28	TRBJ2-1	NA	once
TGTGCCAGCTCACCAACAGCCACTAGCGGCTCCTACAATGAGCAGTTCTTC	CASSPTATSGSYNEQFF	TRBV18	TRBJ2-1	TRBD2	few
TGTGCCAGCATTGAAGCGCTTCGGGGGAGGAATGAAAAACTGTTTTTT	CASIEALRGRNEKLFF	TRBV2	TRBJ1-4	NA	NA
TGTGCCAGCAGCTTCCACAGGGGATCTACTAGCACAGATACGCAGTATTTT	CASSFHRGSTSTDTQYF	TRBV7-2	TRBJ2-3	TRBD1	many
TGTGCCAGCAGCATATCAGATACGCAGTATTTT	CASSISDTQYF	TRBV7-9	TRBJ2-3	NA	many